This T cell receptor beta chain was sequenced for a study of human T cells and chemical hapten exposure. From the RACE reads, TCRdb called clonotypes with MiXCR, one entry per CDR3 protein. There are approximately 97,000 distinct CDR3 sequences in the sample; about 28% occur only once, and about 9.4% lies in the top ten. In germline, CDR1 is LGHNA, CDR2 YNFKEQ. The ends lost 1 base at V and 6 bases at J; junction bases unmatched: 11. The CDR3 covers 17 residues. Time point described: patch test 3, about 24 weeks after DPC sensitization. The sample's treatment: therapeutic diphenylcyclopropenone sensitization with weekly scalp DPC.

This chain links TRBV4-2 with TRBJ2-2; TRBD2 matches at 7 bases. Sequences were derived from whole blood, sampled in connection with sensitization to the hapten diphenylcyclopropenone (DPC). This receptor was taken from a man aged 40-55 years with alopecia areata. Some clones in this sample may be carry-over from other donors' samples. The CDR3 protein is CASSQGGGRESPGELFF. The CDR3 bases are TGTGCCAGCAGCCAAGGGGGCGGGAGAGAGTCCCCCGGGGAGCTGTTTTTT.